This T cell receptor beta chain was sequenced in a study of metastatic and nonmetastatic thyroid tumors. Study at large: The study looked at repertoires side by side in blood and in tumor or nodule tissue from malignant and benign thyroid patients. General study results and limits: Significantly higher TCR beta diversity was reportedly seen in malignant thyroid tumors than benign nodules, in blood and tumor.

Trimming stripped 6 bases from V and 8 bases from J, with 16 bases between. The CDR3 contains 13 residues. On this clone: The antigen remains unidentified.

Patients had received no treatment of any kind before thyroid surgery. Per the study methods: Built for papillary thyroid cancer, a distant-metastasis classifier drew on CDR3 differences across clinicopathological groups. MiXCR reprocessed the PCR reads for TCRdb. The V and J calls come from TCRdb's annotation, not from the publication. The sample shows approximately 15,000 clones, 3% to 4% of them seen only once. The sample consisted of tumor tissue. The genes are TRBV12-3 or TRBV12-4 and TRBJ1-1; maybe TRBD1 (5 bases). The receptor comes from a female donor with papillary thyroid cancer or a benign thyroid nodule (not recorded which). Some clones in this sample may be carry-over from other donors' samples. For the CDR3, the DNA is TGTGCCAGCAGGTACCCAGGGAAATTGGAAGCTTTCTTT. Protein product: CASRYPGKLEAFF.